The next 26 T cell receptor beta chains were all read from a single sample in a study of stem cell transplantation in POMP-related autoinflammatory disease. The repertoire was sequenced with immunoSEQ multiplex PCR; TCRdb's copy has only in-frame clones and lacks some. In the table there are some 68,000 clones, approximately 91% of which are singletons. The sample here was CD4+ T cells from PBMCs, taken after stem cell transplantation. Every receptor here comes from a human patient with POMP-related autoinflammation and immune dysregulation (PRAID). Some T cells may arise from the graft donor.

The chain joins TRBV5-1 to TRBJ2-5; TRBD2 agrees at 10 bases. Trimming cost V 4 bases and J 3 bases; bases outside gene matches: 12. The length of the CDR3 is 17 residues. Germline V gene lookup returns CDR1 SGHRS and CDR2 YFSETQ. The CDR3 sequence is CASSPLGTSGGEETQYF. Here the CDR3 DNA reads TGCGCCAGCAGCCCGCTTGGAACAAGCGGGGGGGAAGAGACCCAGTACTTC. Combining the CDR3 with reference TRBV5-1 and TRBJ2-5 gives the whole variable domain KAGVTQTPRYLIKTRGQQVTLSCSPISGHRSVSWYQQTPGQGLQFLFEYFSETQRNKGNFPGRFSGRQFSNSRSEMNVSTLELGDSALYLCASSPLGTSGGEETQYFGPGTRLLVL.

The chain joins TRBV6-6 to TRBJ2-3; tentative D call: TRBD2 (6 bases). CDR3 size: 13 residues. Germline CDR1 is MNHNY and CDR2 is SVGAGI (reference sequence). Trimming pared 5 bases from V and 1 base from J, leaving 7 bases between. The CDR3 DNA reads as TGTGCCAGCAGTACGGGGGGCACAGATACGCAGTATTTT. This translates into CASSTGGTDTQYF.

This clone was detected only a few times. The rearrangement joins TRBV3-1 (or the pseudogene TRBV3-2) to TRBJ1-5; D possibly corresponds to TRBD1 (6 bases). With 7 bases removed from V and 0 bases from J, the gap between germline ends came to 13 bases. This CDR3 comprises 15 residues. The germline CDR1 and CDR2 sequences are LGHDT and YNNKEL (reference sequence). The CDR3 DNA sequence: TGTGCCAGCACCAAGGGACACAATAGCAATCAGCCCCAGCATTTT. It codes for CASTKGHNSNQPQHF.

This clone occurred a few times. J is TRBJ2-7 and V is TRBV7-3; 9 bases agree with TRBD1. After removal of 3 bases from V and 5 bases from J, the junction contained 5 bases not matched to a gene. The CDR3 loop spans 14 amino acids. Germline assignment: CDR1 SGHTA and CDR2 FQGTGA. The chain's CDR3 is CASSLGTGGHEQYF. The CDR3 nucleotides are TGTGCCAGCAGCTTGGGAACAGGGGGCCACGAGCAGTACTTC.

The chain joins TRBV27 to TRBJ2-3; perhaps D is TRBD1 or TRBD2 (7 bases each). CDR3 length: 16 amino acids. V was clipped by 2 bases and J by 3 bases, with 15 bases between them. Germline CDR1 is MNHEY and CDR2 is SMNVEV (reference sequence). The CDR3 spells CASSLRGRGKTDTQYF. CDR3 in DNA: TGTGCCAGCAGTTTAAGGGGGCGGGGGAAAACAGATACGCAGTATTTT.

This clone was observed a handful of times. The chain couples TRBV6-2 or TRBV6-3 to TRBJ1-2; D not certain. CDR3 length: 14 residues. The germline V gene has CDR1 MNHEY and CDR2 SVGEGT. Trimming removed 2 bases at V and 4 bases at J, with 11 bases between. The CDR3, as DNA: TGTGCCAGCAGTTACGGGGAGGTCGGCTATGGCTACACCTTC. Its protein product is CASSYGEVGYGYTF.

The V and J genes are TRBV7-2 and TRBJ2-7; D possibly corresponds to TRBD2 (5 bases). The V gene's germline CDR1 is SGHTA and CDR2 FQGNSA. This CDR3 contains 14 residues. The V end was cut by 6 bases, the J end by 2 bases, with 14 bases between. CDR3 DNA: TGTGCCAGCAGTCCACTAGGTATCGCCTACGAGCAGTACTTC. This sequence encodes CASSPLGIAYEQYF.

The chain links TRBV5-6 to TRBJ2-7; 10 bases line up with TRBD2. The CDR3 length is 14 residues. Trimming at V came to 4 bases and at J to 6 bases, leaving 7 bases not matched to a gene. In germline, CDR1 is SGHDT, CDR2 YYEEEE. CDR3 residues: CASSRPTSGAEQYV. The CDR3 DNA reads TGTGCCAGCAGCCGTCCCACTAGCGGGGCCGAGCAGTACGTC.

The chain has TRBV7-6 and TRBJ2-2; D is possibly TRBD2 (6 bases). The germline V gene encodes CDR1 SGHVS and CDR2 FNYEAQ. The CDR3 totals 16 residues. V gave up 1 base and J gave up 3 bases, with 12 bases separating them. CDR3: CASSLVVAAYTGELFF. CDR3 nucleotide sequence: TGTGCCAGCAGCTTAGTAGTAGCGGCATACACCGGGGAGCTGTTTTTT.

The chain recombines TRBV6-5 with TRBJ2-3; no reliable D call. The CDR3 loop spans 14 amino acids. The V gene's germline CDR1 is MNHEY and CDR2 SVGAGI. V was pared by 2 bases and J by 0 bases, with 6 bases between. The CDR3 here is CASSYQTSTDTQYF. Written as DNA, the CDR3 is TGTGCCAGCAGTTACCAAACTAGCACAGATACGCAGTATTTT.

V usage is TRBV4-1 and J usage is TRBJ1-2; D is possibly TRBD1 (6 bases). This CDR3 is built from 14 residues. V was pared by 6 bases and J by 3 bases, with 14 bases between. Germline CDR1 reads MGHRA; CDR2 reads YSYEKL. In nucleotides, the CDR3 is TGCGCCAGCAGTAGCCTCGGGGGCCACTATGGCTACACCTTC. This encodes CASSSLGGHYGYTF.

With regard to this clone: The junction and the germline gene differ at one end; a read error may be behind it. V is TRBV5-4 and J is TRBJ2-1; 9 bases map to TRBD2. There are 16 residues in the CDR3. Per the germline V gene, CDR1 is SGHNT and CDR2 is YYREEE (reference sequence). Here the CDR3 reads CASRLATSGLNNEQFF. Here the CDR3 DNA reads TGTGCCAGCAGATTGGCTACTAGCGGGTTGAACAATGAGCAGTTCTTC.

The chain joins TRBV5-1 to TRBJ2-7; D is perhaps TRBD1 (5 bases). V was trimmed by 0 bases and J by 6 bases, leaving 7 bases between them. This CDR3 is built from 12 residues. CDR1 SGHRS and CDR2 YFSETQ come from the germline V gene. In DNA, the CDR3 is TGCGCCAGCAGCTTGGTAGGGGTCGAGCAGTACTTC. Its translation: CASSLVGVEQYF.

V is TRBV2 and J is TRBJ1-5; D unclear. V was trimmed by 1 base and J by 3 bases, leaving 4 bases between them. There are 13 residues in the CDR3. Germline lookup yields CDR1 SNHLY and CDR2 FYNNEI. Here the CDR3 DNA reads TGTGCCAGCAGTGAAGGGTACAATCAGCCCCAGCATTTT. Amino acid sequence: CASSEGYNQPQHF.

The rearrangement joins TRBV5-1 to TRBJ1-2; D might be TRBD1 (6 bases). The V gene lost 4 bases and the J gene lost 4 bases, with 11 bases spanning the gap. From germline, CDR1 is SGHRS and CDR2 YFSETQ. CDR3 length equals 13 residues. The CDR3 bases are TGCGCCAGCAGCCCGGACAGTCTCTATGGCTACACCTTC. It encodes CASSPDSLYGYTF.

The chain carries TRBV6-5 and TRBJ1-2; TRBD1 matches 8 bases. Germline loops: CDR1 MNHEY, CDR2 SVGAGI. Germline trimming cut 6 bases from V and 6 bases from J; bases unmatched to any gene: 12. This CDR3 has 15 residues. The CDR3 spells CASRHRGMRPDGYTF. In nucleotides, the CDR3 is TGTGCCAGCAGGCACAGGGGGATGCGGCCGGATGGCTACACCTTC.

The chain has TRBV6-5 and TRBJ1-1; D not certain. Germline V gene lookup returns CDR1 MNHEY and CDR2 SVGAGI. CDR3 size: 13 residues. V was pared by 5 bases and J by 0 bases, with 7 bases between. CDR3 sequence: CASSTTVNTEAFF. In DNA, the CDR3 is TGTGCCAGCAGTACGACGGTGAACACTGAAGCTTTCTTT.

The rearrangement links TRBV3-1 (or the pseudogene TRBV3-2) to TRBJ2-1; 12 bases are a match to TRBD2. Trimming cost V 1 base and J 9 bases; bases outside gene matches: 4. Germline CDR1 reads LGHDT; CDR2 reads YNNKEL (reference sequence). The CDR3 extends over 15 amino acids. CDR3 region: CASSQGTSGVSEQFF. As DNA, the CDR3 is TGTGCCAGCAGCCAAGGGACTAGCGGGGTGAGTGAGCAGTTCTTC.

This clone is a singleton in its sample. This chain connects TRBV12-3 or TRBV12-4 to TRBJ2-7; possible D gene TRBD2, 5 bases. The CDR3 is made up of 13 amino acids. V gave up 8 bases and J gave up 2 bases, with 13 bases separating them. The CDR3: CASRVSGAYEQYF. In nucleotides, the CDR3 is TGTGCCAGCCGGGTATCCGGGGCCTACGAGCAGTACTTC.

This chain links TRBV7-2 with TRBJ2-6; possible D gene TRBD2, 6 bases. The CDR3 has 13 residues. The V and J ends lost 5 bases and 9 bases respectively, with 11 bases between them. Germline CDR1 is SGHTA and CDR2 is FQGNSA. CDR3 DNA sequence: TGTGCCAGCAGCCCCGGGGGAGTCAACGTCCTGACTTTC. It translates to CASSPGGVNVLTF.

The rearrangement links TRBV28 to TRBJ1-4, with D maybe TRBD1 (6 bases). The CDR3 has 16 residues. From germline, CDR1 is MDHEN and CDR2 SYDVKM. The V gene lost 6 bases and the J gene lost 7 bases, with 21 bases spanning the gap. The chain's CDR3 is CASSRNVGARREKLFF. The CDR3 nucleotides read TGTGCCAGCAGCCGGAATGTGGGGGCACGACGTGAAAAACTGTTTTTT.

The chain joins TRBV3-1 (or the pseudogene TRBV3-2) to TRBJ2-1, with TRBD2 identical over 13 bases. Trimming took 5 bases from V and 4 from J; bases not matched to a gene: 2. CDR1 and CDR2 from the germline V gene are LGHDT and YNNKEL (reference sequence). The CDR3 runs to 15 residues. The CDR3 sequence is CASSSTSGRYNEQFF. In DNA form, the CDR3 reads TGTGCCAGCAGCTCGACTAGCGGGAGGTACAATGAGCAGTTCTTC.

This chain uses TRBV19 with TRBJ1-5, with unresolved D. The CDR3 runs to 14 residues. The germline V and J ends were trimmed by 7 bases and 3 bases, with 13 bases remaining between them. CDR1 LNHDA and CDR2 SQIVND come from the germline V gene (reference sequence). CDR3 nucleotide sequence: TGTGCCAGTAATAAGGTCCAGCTCAATCAGCCCCAGCATTTT. Residues: CASNKVQLNQPQHF.

The rearrangement uses TRBV12-5 and TRBJ1-3; 8 bases agree with TRBD1. After removal of 3 bases from V and 0 bases from J, the junction contained 4 bases not matched to a gene. The CDR3 extends over 16 amino acids. Per the germline V gene, CDR1 is LGHNT and CDR2 is FRNRAP. The CDR3 nucleotides are TGTGCTAGTGGTTTCACAGGGGGGGCCTCTGGAAACACCATATATTTT. Encoded protein: CASGFTGGASGNTIYF. The entire variable domain, with the rest obtained from reference TRBV12-5 and TRBJ1-3, is as follows: DARVTQTPRHKVTEMGQEVTMRCQPILGHNTVFWYRQTMMQGLELLAYFRNRAPLDDSGMPKDRFSAEMPDATLATLKIQPSEPRDSAVYFCASGFTGGASGNTIYFGEGSWLTVV.

This clone appeared once. The chain links TRBV2 to TRBJ1-4, with D perhaps matching TRBD1 (5 bases). The germline CDR1 and CDR2 sequences are SNHLY and FYNNEI. The CDR3 length is 12 residues. CDR3 DNA sequence: TGTGTGACCGGGCAGGGCCGCGAAAAACTGTTTTTT. Translating it yields CVTGQGREKLFF. The full variable domain, its missing parts supplied by reference TRBV2 and TRBJ1-4, is EPEVTQTPSHQVTQMGQEVILRCVPISNHLYFYWYRQILGQKVEFLVSFYNNEISEKSEIFDDQFSVERPDGSNFTLKIRSTKLEDSAMYFCVTGQGREKLFFGSGTQLSVL.

This chain links TRBV6-5 with TRBJ2-7, with D hard to call. V shed 2 bases and J shed 0 bases, with 11 bases lying between them. The CDR3 sequence is 15 residues long. Germline CDR1 reads MNHEY; CDR2 reads SVGAGI. The DNA of the CDR3 is TGTGCCAGCAGTTACGTCGCCGGTAGCTCCTACGAGCAGTACTTC. Protein sequence: CASSYVAGSSYEQYF.